This TCR beta chain appears in the sequencing data of a study of cytomegalovirus exposure and HLA in healthy donors. Findings and limits, study-wide: TCR sequences were mostly rare, though some public TCRs occurred in many donors. The classifier, whose performance was assessed in both the original and validation cohorts, reportedly diagnosed cytomegalovirus status with high specificity and sensitivity. Listed as cytomegalovirus-associated were 164 TCR beta chains.

The table came from immunoSEQ multiplex PCR; TCRdb's copy has only in-frame clones and leaves some out. This table holds tens of thousands of clones, around 89% found once. As regards this clone: Its target is not known.

The donors were part of the approximately 130-subject validation cohort, which stood apart from the approximately 670-subject first cohort. The V end was cut by 0 bases, the J end by 2 bases, with 9 bases between. Germline CDR1 is SGHRS and CDR2 is YFSETQ. This CDR3 region has 16 residues. Material: PBMCs. The TCR was taken from a woman aged 18 to 35 in good health and CMV-seronegative. The gene calls are TRBV5-1 and TRBJ2-6; D not certain. DNA of the CDR3: TGCGCCAGCAGCTTGGCCCTGGGCGCTGGGGCCAACGTCCTGACTTTC. Translating it yields CASSLALGAGANVLTF.